The 29 T cell receptor beta chains listed next were all sequenced from one sample in a study of brain T cells in children with intractable seizures. Here immunoSEQ multiplex PCR was the method, and the copy in TCRdb shows in-frame clones only, minus some. This repertoire shows hundreds of thousands of clones, approximately 93% found once; its top ten account for 5.5% to 6%. As to time point: blood from clinic visit 5 months post-surgery; TSC patient then seizure free. The source was peripheral blood, collected approximately 5 months after surgery. The receptors stem from a boy under two years old with tuberous sclerosis and intractable seizures.

V gene TRBV30 combines with J gene TRBJ2-7, with D unclear. The CDR3 consists of 14 residues. Trimming removed 2 bases from V and 0 bases from J, with 11 bases in between. Germline assignment: CDR1 GTSNPN and CDR2 SVGIG (reference sequence). In DNA, the CDR3 is TGTGCCTGGAGTAGGGCAGCGAGCTCCTACGAGCAGTACTTC. This codes for CAWSRAASSYEQYF. Full variable domain (rest looked up from reference TRBV30 and TRBJ2-7): SQTIHQWPATLVQPVGSPLSLECTVEGTSNPNLYWYRQAAGRGLQLLFYSVGIGQISSEVPQNLSASRPQDRQFILSSKKLLLSDSGFYLCAWSRAASSYEQYFGPGTRLTVT.

This chain joins TRBV27 and TRBJ1-2, with no clear D. The CDR3 runs 13 residues. Trimming stripped 2 bases from V and 4 bases from J, with 8 bases between. Germline CDR1 and CDR2: MNHEY and SMNVEV (reference sequence). In DNA form, the CDR3 reads TGTGCCAGCAGTTTAGGACTTGCCTATGGCTACACCTTC. This codes for CASSLGLAYGYTF.

V and J are TRBV10-3 and TRBJ2-5; no clear D. The CDR3 is 13 residues long. In germline, CDR1 is ENHRY, CDR2 SYGVKD. Trimming left V 4 bases short and J 0 bases short, with 6 bases between. The CDR3 protein is CAISGHDQETQYF. CDR3 coding DNA: TGTGCCATCAGTGGACACGACCAAGAGACCCAGTACTTC.

This chain links TRBV12-3 or TRBV12-4 with TRBJ1-1; D perhaps matches TRBD1 (6 bases). The CDR3 is made up of 13 amino acids. Trimming cost V 6 bases and J 4 bases, with 12 bases left between them. The CDR3 loop reads CASSQAGATEAFF. The DNA for the CDR3 is TGTGCCAGCAGCCAGGCGGGGGCCACTGAAGCTTTCTTT.

This chain links TRBV25-1 with TRBJ2-5; 14 nucleotides align to TRBD2. V was pared by 5 bases and J by 5 bases, with 10 bases of the junction left unmatched. Germline CDR1 is MGHDK and CDR2 is SYGVNS. CDR3 length equals 17 residues. The CDR3 bases are TGTGCCAGCAGTCCGGGACTAGCGGGAGCCAGGTGGGAGACCCAGTACTTC. It specifies CASSPGLAGARWETQYF.

V and J are TRBV28 and TRBJ2-5; D may match TRBD1 or TRBD2 (5 bases each). Germline values: CDR1 MDHEN, CDR2 SYDVKM. The CDR3 is made up of 16 amino acids. V was cut by 5 bases and J by 1 base, with 17 bases left in between. The chain's CDR3 is CASSGRQSGLQETQYF. In nucleotides, the CDR3 is TGTGCCAGCAGTGGGAGACAGTCCGGGCTCCAAGAGACCCAGTACTTC.

This chain connects TRBV5-1 to TRBJ2-1, with 7 nucleotides matching TRBD1. The V gene's germline CDR1 is SGHRS and CDR2 YFSETQ. J gave up 4 bases and V 6 bases, and 22 bases lay outside the gene matches. The CDR3 has 19 amino acids. CDR3 sequence (DNA): TGCGCCAGCACTCAAACCTTCGGACAGGCCACCTATTTTTACAATGAGCAGTTCTTC. This translates into CASTQTFGQATYFYNEQFF.

This chain connects TRBV30 to TRBJ1-1, with 9 nucleotides matching TRBD1. The CDR3 is 13 amino acids. The junction had 9 bases not matched to a gene; V was cut back by 2 bases and J by 11 bases. CDR1 and CDR2 (germline): GTSNPN, SVGIG (reference sequence). CDR3 nucleotides: TGTGCCTGGAGTACTTCGGGACAGGGCAAGGCTTTCTTT. It is translated as CAWSTSGQGKAFF.

V is TRBV11-3 and J is TRBJ2-1; 8 bases map to TRBD1. CDR3 length equals 15 residues. Germline V lookup: CDR1 SGHNT, CDR2 YENEEA. J gave up 4 bases and V 5 bases, and 7 bases lay outside the gene matches. For the CDR3, the DNA is TGTGCCAGCAGCAACCGGACAGGGATATACAATGAGCAGTTCTTC. This translates into CASSNRTGIYNEQFF.

The J gene is TRBJ2-7, the V gene TRBV30; TRBD2 aligns across 10 bases. The trim removed 5 bases at V and 4 bases at J, leaving 14 bases unmatched. Germline CDR1 is GTSNPN and CDR2 is SVGIG (reference sequence). CDR3 length: 16 amino acids. CDR3 in amino acids: CAWAPRGAGGLYEQYF. The CDR3 DNA is TGTGCCTGGGCCCCCAGGGGAGCGGGAGGGCTGTACGAGCAGTACTTC. The full variable domain, completed using reference TRBV30 and TRBJ2-7, is SQTIHQWPATLVQPVGSPLSLECTVEGTSNPNLYWYRQAAGRGLQLLFYSVGIGQISSEVPQNLSASRPQDRQFILSSKKLLLSDSGFYLCAWAPRGAGGLYEQYFGPGTRLTVT.

The chain links TRBV9 to TRBJ1-6, with 7 bases aligning to TRBD1. The junction had 12 bases not matched to a gene; V was cut back by 2 bases and J by 7 bases. The CDR3 runs 17 residues. CDR1 SGDLS and CDR2 YYNGEE come from the germline V gene. In DNA form, the CDR3 reads TGTGCCAGCAGCGTTCAGCCCTCGGGACAGCCCAATTCACCCCTCCACTTT. It encodes CASSVQPSGQPNSPLHF.

This chain joins TRBV5-6 and TRBJ1-1; D unresolved. There are 14 residues in the CDR3. Germline V gene sequence: CDR1 SGHDT, CDR2 YYEEEE. V lost 4 bases, J lost 4 bases, and 14 bases lay in between. The CDR3 protein is CASSPFGLLTEAFF. The DNA for the CDR3 is TGTGCCAGCAGCCCCTTTGGCTTACTCACTGAAGCTTTCTTT.

The chain recombines TRBV11-3 with TRBJ2-7; 7 bases fit TRBD2. The CDR3 has 13 residues. Germline V gene data show CDR1 as SGHNT and CDR2 as YENEEA. Germline trimming cut 5 bases from V and 2 bases from J; bases unmatched to any gene: 3. CDR3 DNA: TGTGCCAGCAGCCCGGCGGGGGCCTACGAGCAGTACTTC. This translates into CASSPAGAYEQYF. Using reference TRBV11-3 and TRBJ2-7 for the parts outside the CDR3, the full variable domain is EAGVVQSPRYKIIEKKQPVAFWCNPISGHNTLYWYLQNLGQGPELLIRYENEEAVDDSQLPKDRFSAERLKGVDSTLKIQPAELGDSAVYLCASSPAGAYEQYFGPGTRLTVT.

The gene calls are TRBV28 and TRBJ2-3; D is possibly TRBD2 (7 bases). This CDR3 is built from 16 residues. Trimming shortened V by 4 bases and J by 3 bases, and 17 bases separated the two germline ends. Germline CDR1 and CDR2: MDHEN and SYDVKM. CDR3 amino acids: CASSSPWGGLTDTQYF. CDR3 sequence (DNA): TGTGCCAGCAGTTCTCCCTGGGGGGGGCTGACAGATACGCAGTATTTT.

The chain combines TRBV5-6 with TRBJ1-3; perhaps TRBD1 as D (5 bases). Trimming removed 4 bases from V and 0 bases from J, with 14 bases in between. The V gene's germline CDR1 is SGHDT and CDR2 YYEEEE. CDR3 length: 16 residues. For the CDR3, the DNA is TGTGCCAGCAGCGCCGTAGGGGTTCACTCTGGAAACACCATATATTTT. Amino acid sequence: CASSAVGVHSGNTIYF. Full variable domain (missing parts from reference TRBV5-6 and TRBJ1-3): DAGVTQSPTHLIKTRGQQVTLRCSPKSGHDTVSWYQQALGQGPQFIFQYYEEEERQRGNFPDRFSGHQFPNYSSELNVNALLLGDSALYLCASSAVGVHSGNTIYFGEGSWLTVV.

J is TRBJ1-2 and V is TRBV5-4, with D maybe TRBD1 (5 bases). V was cut by 4 bases and J by 7 bases, with 17 bases left in between. The CDR3 covers 14 residues. Germline V lookup: CDR1 SGHNT, CDR2 YYREEE (reference sequence). CDR3 nucleotide sequence: TGTGCCAGCAGCGTATACCGGGGCCGACGTGGCTACACCTTC. It specifies CASSVYRGRRGYTF.

The chain carries TRBV28 and TRBJ1-2, with TRBD1 as a possible D gene (5 bases). Germline loops: CDR1 MDHEN, CDR2 SYDVKM. The CDR3 is 13 amino acids. V was trimmed by 6 bases and J by 2 bases, leaving 10 bases between them. The CDR3 sequence is CASRLRENYGYTF. CDR3 sequence (DNA): TGTGCCAGCAGACTCAGGGAAAACTATGGCTACACCTTC.

V and J are TRBV9 and TRBJ1-2; 11 bases align to TRBD1. The CDR3 spans 17 residues. Germline trimming cut 0 bases from V and 6 bases from J; bases unmatched to any gene: 10. CDR1 and CDR2 from the germline V gene are SGDLS and YYNGEE. DNA for the CDR3: TGTGCCAGCAGCGTAGCTAAATCAGGGACAGGGGGACATGGCTACACCTTC. It is translated as CASSVAKSGTGGHGYTF.

The rearrangement joins TRBV7-9 to TRBJ2-7; D possibly corresponds to TRBD1 (5 bases). V lost 1 base and J lost 2, with 6 bases in between. Per germline, CDR1 SEHNR and CDR2 FQNEAQ (reference sequence). The CDR3 is made up of 13 amino acids. The chain's CDR3 is CASSLGQPYEQYF. CDR3 DNA sequence: TGTGCCAGCAGCTTAGGACAGCCCTACGAGCAGTACTTC.

The V call is TRBV11-1, the J call TRBJ1-2; 7 nucleotides line up with TRBD1. Germline assignment: CDR1 SGHAT and CDR2 FQDESV (reference sequence). The CDR3 has 13 amino acids. V was clipped by 4 bases and J by 6 bases; unmatched bases: 5. The CDR3 DNA is TGTGCCAGCAGCTCCTACCAGGGGGATGGCTACACCTTC. Encoded protein: CASSSYQGDGYTF.

The rearrangement uses TRBV6-5 and TRBJ2-1, with D unclear. Germline V lookup: CDR1 MNHEY, CDR2 SVGAGI. V lost 6 bases, J lost 3 bases, and 9 bases lay in between. The CDR3 consists of 13 residues. For the CDR3, the DNA is TGTGCCAGCAGGGCCTCACTCTACAATGAGCAGTTCTTC. Translating gives CASRASLYNEQFF.

The rearrangement links TRBV11-3 to TRBJ2-2; D remains ambiguous. Trimming removed 2 bases from V and 4 bases from J, with 17 bases in between. This CDR3 region has 17 residues. Germline CDR1 reads SGHNT; CDR2 reads YENEEA. DNA for the CDR3: TGTGCCAGCAGCTTATTTGCCCAGAGCGTGGGCACCGGGGAGCTGTTTTTT. Its translation is CASSLFAQSVGTGELFF.

This rearrangement joins TRBV5-1 to TRBJ1-1; TRBD1 matches 7 bases. The V gene end was trimmed by 4 bases and the J gene end by 1 base; junction bases not matched to a gene: 7. Per germline, CDR1 SGHRS and CDR2 YFSETQ. This CDR3 spans 15 amino acids. In nucleotides, the CDR3 is TGCGCCAGCAGCGCCCTACAGGGGACGAACACTGAAGCTTTCTTT. Its protein product is CASSALQGTNTEAFF.

The V gene is TRBV2, the J gene TRBJ1-2, with 7 bases matching TRBD1. Germline lookup yields CDR1 SNHLY and CDR2 FYNNEI. Trimming removed 4 bases from V and 8 bases from J; junction bases left unmatched: 7. The CDR3 totals 13 residues. CDR3 DNA: TGTGCCAGCAGTGTACGACAGGGTAACGGCTACACCTTC. It is translated as CASSVRQGNGYTF.

The rearrangement links TRBV18 to TRBJ2-7; 10 nucleotides align to TRBD1. CDR1 is KGHSH and CDR2 is LQKENI in the germline V gene. V dropped 0 bases and J dropped 3; count of bases not matched to a gene: 5. The CDR3 has 16 residues. CDR3 in DNA: TGTGCCAGCTCACCACCGGGACAGGGGTTACGCTACGAGCAGTACTTC. Protein: CASSPPGQGLRYEQYF.

This chain joins TRBV6-5 and TRBJ1-2; possibly TRBD1 for D (5 bases). In germline, CDR1 is MNHEY, CDR2 SVGAGI. This CDR3 is 15 amino acids long. The germline V and J ends were trimmed by 2 bases and 1 base, with 11 bases remaining between them. The CDR3 DNA follows: TGTGCCAGCAGTTACAGTCTGGGGGGTAACTATGGCTACACCTTC. Protein product: CASSYSLGGNYGYTF.

V gene TRBV11-1 combines with J gene TRBJ2-7; maybe TRBD2 (6 bases). The CDR3 runs to 14 residues. The V and J ends lost 4 bases and 7 bases respectively, with 17 bases between them. Germline lookup yields CDR1 SGHAT and CDR2 FQDESV (reference sequence). In DNA, the CDR3 is TGTGCCAGCAGCTCCAACGGAGGGGTAGGGGAGCAGTACTTC. This gives the protein CASSSNGGVGEQYF.

The genes are TRBV27 and TRBJ1-1; D is uncertain. The V gene's germline CDR1 is MNHEY and CDR2 SMNVEV (reference sequence). The CDR3 is 13 residues long. V gave up 5 bases and J gave up 1 base, with 8 bases separating them. DNA of the CDR3: TGTGCCAGCAGTATCGGAAGGAACACTGAAGCTTTCTTT. Translating it yields CASSIGRNTEAFF.

The chain employs TRBV6-5 and TRBJ2-7; D is unresolved. Trimming left V 7 bases short and J 7 bases short, with 11 bases between. The CDR3 has 11 residues. CDR1 is MNHEY, CDR2 SVGAGI, per germline. CDR3: CASTSSVEQYF. CDR3 in DNA: TGTGCCAGCACATCATCAGTTGAGCAGTACTTC.